This is a list of T cell receptor beta chains from one sample in a study of PD-1 blockade in classical Hodgkin lymphoma. Assay: immunoSEQ multiplex PCR; the TCRdb copy retains only in-frame clones and omits some. Of roughly 31,000 clones listed, more than 65% were seen once; the top ten hold around 4%. This specimen was peripheral blood mononuclear cells (PBMCs), taken before the second cycle of nivolumab. The receptors were gathered from a human donor with classical Hodgkin lymphoma. CDR3s include the opening cysteine and the closing phenylalanine or tryptophan. D genes are given only for firm matches. A row's size may be missing; if present it is once, few, many or a size class.

clone_size,d_call,v_call,j_call,cdr3_aa,cdr3_nt
-,TRBD1,TRBV29-1,TRBJ1-2,CSVNGQGLEGYTF,TGCAGCGTTAACGGACAGGGGCTGGAAGGCTACACCTTC
-,-,TRBV5-8,TRBJ2-7,CASSLGQNYEQYF,TGTGCCAGCAGCTTGGGACAGAATTACGAGCAGTACTTC
-,-,TRBV6-6,TRBJ2-6,CASSYSASSGANVLTF,TGTGCCAGCAGTTACTCGGCGAGCTCTGGGGCCAACGTCCTGACTTTC
few,-,TRBV5-6,TRBJ2-3,CASSLPRDTDTQYF,TGTGCCAGCAGCCTCCCAAGGGACACAGATACGCAGTATTTT
-,-,TRBV6-5,TRBJ1-1,CASSYSPMGTEAFF,TGTGCCAGCAGTTACTCTCCCATGGGGACTGAAGCTTTCTTT
few,TRBD2,TRBV14,TRBJ2-3,CASSPIAGGPLYEDTQYF,TGTGCCAGCAGCCCCATAGCGGGAGGGCCCCTTTATGAAGATACGCAGTATTTT
-,TRBD2,TRBV30,TRBJ2-3,CAWSAGLAGRSQYF,TGTGCCTGGAGTGCCGGACTAGCGGGAAGATCGCAGTATTTT
once,-,TRBV18,TRBJ1-2,CASSPPQENYGYTF,TGTGCCAGCTCACCACCCCAGGAAAACTATGGCTACACCTTC
few,TRBD1,TRBV4-2,TRBJ1-6,CASSRSQDRGSNSPLHF,TGTGCCAGCAGCCGCTCCCAAGACAGGGGAAGTAATTCACCCCTCCACTTT
-,-,TRBV11-2,TRBJ2-7,CASSPGPQNYEQYF,TGTGCCAGCAGCCCGGGACCGCAAAATTACGAGCAGTACTTC
few,-,TRBV15,TRBJ1-2,CATSRDDRGANYGYTF,TGTGCCACCAGCAGAGATGACCGGGGCGCTAACTATGGCTACACCTTC
once,-,TRBV29-1,TRBJ2-5,CSARGEASGSQETQYF,TGCAGCGCCAGGGGCGAGGCTAGCGGTTCGCAAGAGACCCAGTACTTC
-,-,TRBV6-1,TRBJ2-7,CASSEARQGPSSQYF,TGTGCCAGCAGTGAAGCGCGGCAGGGACCCTCCTCGCAGTACTTC
-,-,TRBV4-1,TRBJ1-6,CASSQDRDRYNSPLHF,TGCGCCAGCAGCCAAGATCGAGACAGGTATAATTCACCCCTCCACTTT
-,TRBD1,TRBV10-1,TRBJ2-5,CASSEFTGTAQETQYF,TGCGCCAGCAGTGAGTTTACCGGGACAGCGCAAGAGACCCAGTACTTC
medium-sized,TRBD2,TRBV6-5,TRBJ2-5,CASSYKGLAIQETQYF,TGTGCCAGCAGTTACAAGGGACTAGCAATCCAAGAGACCCAGTACTTC